These 21 T cell receptor beta chains share one sample of origin, sequenced in a study of T cells in Graves' hyperthyroidism and ophthalmopathy. RNA transcripts yielded amplified TCR beta CDR3 regions. RT-PCR in the first round (using the HTBI primer set) targeted the TCR CDR3. A single record per CDR3 protein comes from TCRdb applying MiXCR to the multiplex PCR reads. Counted here are about 770,000 distinct CDR3 sequences, roughly 20% occurring once; the ten biggest clones make up 16%. The sequenced sample consisted of blood. The receptors originated from a woman in her fifties or sixties with Graves' hyperthyroidism that later progressed to Graves' ophthalmopathy.

Many counts were recorded for this clonotype. The rearrangement links TRBV9 to TRBJ1-1; D unclear. V lost 0 bases to trimming and J lost 4 bases, with 10 bases between them. Germline CDR1 SGDLS, CDR2 YYNGEE. The CDR3 spans 14 residues. DNA of the CDR3: TGTGCCAGCAGCGTAGATAGGGCCGGCACTGAAGCTTTCTTT. Translated: CASSVDRAGTEAFF.

The chain recombines TRBV10-3 with TRBJ1-6; 7 bases line up with TRBD1. After removal of 5 bases from V and 8 bases from J, the junction contained 6 bases not matched to a gene. From germline, CDR1 is ENHRY and CDR2 SYGVKD. This CDR3 contains 14 residues. The CDR3 protein is CAISNRGLDSPLHF. CDR3 nucleotides: TGTGCCATCAGTAACAGGGGTTTGGATTCACCCCTCCACTTT.

This clonotype was counted ten times or more. This chain links TRBV20-1 with TRBJ1-6; no definite D call. The CDR3 sequence is 14 residues long. V was clipped by 0 bases and J by 6 bases, with 9 bases between them. The germline V gene has CDR1 DFQATT and CDR2 SNEGSKA (reference sequence). Written as DNA, the CDR3 is TGCAGTGCTAGAGATCCTGGTTTTAATTCACCCCTCCACTTT. It specifies CSARDPGFNSPLHF.

This clonotype was picked up many times. This rearrangement joins TRBV2 to TRBJ1-5, with D unclear. The V and J ends lost 6 bases and 5 bases respectively, with 17 bases between them. The CDR3 has 15 residues. Per the germline V gene, CDR1 is SNHLY and CDR2 is FYNNEI. The CDR3 region has the DNA TGTGCCAGCAGCCCCGCGTCAAGAATCCATCAGCCCCAGCATTTT. This translates into CASSPASRIHQPQHF.

In its sample, this clonotype was seen a few times. The V and J genes are TRBV7-2 and TRBJ1-5; unclear D gene. The CDR3 length is 15 residues. Germline V gene lookup returns CDR1 SGHTA and CDR2 FQGNSA. The ends were cut back, 2 bases at V and 3 bases at J, with 11 bases in the middle. CDR3 sequence reads: CASSLNAGNNQPQHF. Here the CDR3 DNA reads TGTGCCAGCAGCTTAAACGCCGGAAACAATCAGCCCCAGCATTTT.

This clonotype was recorded at least ten times. This chain uses TRBV5-1 with TRBJ1-1; the match to TRBD1 covers 10 bases. V lost 4 bases, J lost 7 bases, and 7 bases stayed unmatched. Looked up from germline, CDR1 is SGHRS and CDR2 is YFSETQ. This CDR3 is built from 14 residues. DNA of the CDR3: TGCGCCAGCAGCGGGGGACAGGGGATTTTTGAAGCTTTCTTT. Amino acids: CASSGGQGIFEAFF.

This clonotype was found many times. The V and J genes are TRBV12-3 or TRBV12-4 and TRBJ1-6; D call uncertain. V was cut by 2 bases and J by 1 base, with 6 bases left in between. The CDR3 is 15 amino acids. For the CDR3, the DNA is TGTGCCAGCAGTTTACGGGTGTCCTATAATTCACCCCTCCACTTT. This gives the protein CASSLRVSYNSPLHF.

This clonotype was observed a handful of times. The chain links TRBV7-2 to TRBJ2-3; possible D gene TRBD2, 7 bases. Germline loops: CDR1 SGHTA, CDR2 FQGNSA. This CDR3 is built from 14 residues. Trimming cost V 7 bases and J 5 bases, with 16 bases left between them. CDR3 DNA: TGTGCCAGCACCCTGACTAGCAGGGGAGATACGCAGTATTTT. This codes for CASTLTSRGDTQYF.

This clonotype was counted a few times. The V gene is TRBV10-3, the J gene TRBJ1-2, with D unresolved. This CDR3 has 15 amino acids. V was clipped by 0 bases and J by 2 bases, with 10 bases between them. Looked up from germline, CDR1 is ENHRY and CDR2 is SYGVKD. CDR3 DNA sequence: TGTGCCATCAGTGAGTCTCCGGGAGTGAACTATGGCTACACCTTC. The encoded protein is CAISESPGVNYGYTF.

This chain links TRBV27 with TRBJ2-2; the D is unclear. The V gene lost 1 base and the J gene lost 0 bases, with 9 bases spanning the gap. The CDR3 runs to 16 residues. Germline V gene data show CDR1 as MNHEY and CDR2 as SMNVEV (reference sequence). Here the CDR3 reads CASSLYGAANTGELFF. CDR3 coding DNA: TGTGCCAGCAGTTTATACGGTGCCGCGAACACCGGGGAGCTGTTTTTT.

The V gene is TRBV10-3, the J gene TRBJ2-1, with D tentatively TRBD1 (5 bases). V was clipped by 0 bases and J by 8 bases, with 17 bases between them. The germline CDR1 and CDR2 sequences are ENHRY and SYGVKD. The CDR3 is 16 amino acids. The chain's CDR3 is CAISESWGSKSDEQFF. DNA for the CDR3: TGTGCCATCAGTGAGTCCTGGGGCTCGAAAAGCGATGAGCAGTTCTTC.

In its sample, this clonotype was seen many times. The chain's CDR3 is CASSLAGAANEKLFF. The CDR3 DNA sequence: TGCGCCAGCAGCTTGGCGGGGGCGGCAAATGAAAAACTGTTTTTT. The V call is TRBV5-1, the J call TRBJ1-4; possible D gene TRBD1, 6 bases. The CDR3 consists of 15 residues. CDR1 is SGHRS and CDR2 is YFSETQ in the germline V gene. Trimming removed 0 bases from V and 5 bases from J, with 11 bases in between.

V and J are TRBV5-1 and TRBJ2-5, with 11 bases identical to TRBD2. Trimming at V came to 1 base and at J to 0 bases, leaving 5 bases not matched to a gene. This CDR3 has 17 amino acids. Germline CDR1 is SGHRS and CDR2 is YFSETQ. CDR3 sequence: CASSLMSSGGYQETQYF. The CDR3 DNA sequence: TGCGCCAGCAGCTTGATGTCTAGCGGGGGGTACCAAGAGACCCAGTACTTC.

This clonotype was seen only a few times. V is TRBV19 and J is TRBJ1-4; D perhaps matches TRBD1 (6 bases). Germline CDR1 and CDR2: LNHDA and SQIVND (reference sequence). Trimming took 6 bases from V and 7 from J, leaving 24 bases between them. This CDR3 has 17 residues. This CDR3 is CASRILDTGASSEKLFF. The CDR3 DNA reads TGTGCCAGTAGGATTCTTGACACGGGGGCCTCAAGTGAAAAACTGTTTTTT. The full variable domain, with the rest looked up from reference TRBV19 and TRBJ1-4, is DGGITQSPKYLFRKEGQNVTLSCEQNLNHDAMYWYRQDPGQGLRLIYYSQIVNDFQKGDIAEGYSVSREKKESFPLTVTSAQKNPTAFYLCASRILDTGASSEKLFFGSGTQLSVL.

This chain links TRBV5-6 with TRBJ2-2; D may be TRBD2 (7 bases). Germline V gene sequence: CDR1 SGHDT, CDR2 YYEEEE. V lost 5 bases and J 5 bases, leaving 16 bases between the germline ends. The length of the CDR3 is 15 residues. The CDR3 loop is CASRGGGVQTGELFF. CDR3 DNA: TGTGCCAGCAGAGGGGGGGGGGTGCAGACCGGGGAGCTGTTTTTT.

In its sample, this clonotype was seen a few times. This chain links TRBV29-1 with TRBJ2-2, with D maybe TRBD1 (6 bases). Trimming cost V 5 bases and J 0 bases, with 16 bases left between them. Germline CDR1 SQVTM, CDR2 ANQGSEA. There are 16 residues in the CDR3. CDR3 DNA: TGCAGCGTTTACTCCCCCGGGACAACGAACACCGGGGAGCTGTTTTTT. It translates to CSVYSPGTTNTGELFF.

The CDR3 DNA reads as TGTGCCAGTAGTATAGCAGACACTGAAGCTTTCTTT. Translating gives CASSIADTEAFF. This chain joins TRBV19 and TRBJ1-1, with unresolved D. Trimming left V 1 base short and J 3 bases short, with 3 bases between. The CDR3 has 12 amino acids. Germline values: CDR1 LNHDA, CDR2 SQIVND (reference sequence).

The chain is built from TRBV29-1 and TRBJ1-5; tentative D call: TRBD1 (5 bases). This CDR3 is 13 amino acids long. Germline V gene sequence: CDR1 SQVTM, CDR2 ANQGSEA. The germline V and J ends were trimmed by 4 bases and 0 bases, with 7 bases remaining between them. CDR3 nucleotides: TGCAGCGTTGCTAGGGGTAGCAATCAGCCCCAGCATTTT. The encoded protein is CSVARGSNQPQHF.

This chain joins TRBV5-1 and TRBJ1-1; D possibly corresponds to TRBD1 (6 bases). The V gene lost 7 bases and the J gene lost 0 bases, with 13 bases spanning the gap. The CDR3 runs 14 residues. Germline CDR1 reads SGHRS; CDR2 reads YFSETQ. The CDR3 DNA sequence: TGCGCCAGCGGGATGGGGGACATGAACACTGAAGCTTTCTTT. This encodes CASGMGDMNTEAFF.

J is TRBJ1-3 and V is TRBV6-5; no definite D call. This CDR3 spans 13 amino acids. CDR1 and CDR2 (germline): MNHEY, SVGAGI. V was shortened by 1 base and J by 2 bases, with 3 bases between the two germline ends. The CDR3 loop is CASSYYPGNTIYF. CDR3 sequence (DNA): TGTGCCAGCAGTTACTACCCTGGAAACACCATATATTTT.

Many counts were recorded for this clonotype. The chain couples TRBV20-1 to TRBJ2-3; D possibly matches TRBD1 or TRBD2 (8 bases each). Germline V CDR1 and CDR2: DFQATT, SNEGSKA (reference sequence). This CDR3 contains 19 residues. Trimming removed 1 base at V and 2 bases at J, with 25 bases between. The DNA for the CDR3 is TGCAGTGCTAGAGTAGGACAGGGACGGGGGGGGTCCCTCACAGATACGCAGTATTTT. Its translation is CSARVGQGRGGSLTDTQYF.